The present T cell receptor (beta chain) was sequenced within a study of blood T cell repertoires in COVID-19. The repertoire was sequenced with immunoSEQ multiplex PCR; TCRdb's copy has only in-frame clones and lacks some. The sample shows roughly 120,000 clones, 82% of them seen only once. This clone was seen a handful of times. The receptor's source is a man in his 70s with acute or convalescent COVID-19. Sequenced input: peripheral blood.

CDR3 sequence: CASSSTWQGGNTEAFF. The CDR3 bases are TGTGCCAGCAGCTCCACGTGGCAGGGGGGAAACACTGAAGCTTTCTTT. The chain couples TRBV13 to TRBJ1-1; 7 positions match TRBD1. The germline CDR1 and CDR2 sequences are PRHDT and FYEKMQ (reference sequence). The trim removed 4 bases at V and 2 bases at J, leaving 10 bases unmatched. This CDR3 spans 16 amino acids.